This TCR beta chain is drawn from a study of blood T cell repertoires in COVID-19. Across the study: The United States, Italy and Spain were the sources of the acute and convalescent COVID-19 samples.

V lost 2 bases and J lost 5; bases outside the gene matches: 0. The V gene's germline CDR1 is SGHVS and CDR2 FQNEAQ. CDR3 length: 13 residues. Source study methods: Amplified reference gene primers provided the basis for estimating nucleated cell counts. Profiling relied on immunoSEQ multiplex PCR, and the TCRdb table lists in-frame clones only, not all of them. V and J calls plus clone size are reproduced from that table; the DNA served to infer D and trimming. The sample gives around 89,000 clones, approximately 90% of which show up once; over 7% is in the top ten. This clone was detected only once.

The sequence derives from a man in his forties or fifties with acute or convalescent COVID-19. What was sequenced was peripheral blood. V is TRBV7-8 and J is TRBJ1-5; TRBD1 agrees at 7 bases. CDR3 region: CASSLTGDQPQHF. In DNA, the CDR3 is TGTGCCAGCAGCTTAACAGGGGATCAGCCCCAGCATTTT.